The rows below give T cell receptor beta chains drawn from one sample of a study of T cells in localized non-small cell lung cancer. Method: immunoSEQ multiplex PCR; TCRdb's copy keeps in-frame clones and lacks some. The sample comprises about 33,000 clones, roughly 90% of which are singletons, and around 4.1% rests with the top ten. The sample was peripheral blood, taken before any cancer treatment. These receptors came from a man aged 40 to 75 with stage I lung adenocarcinoma. CDR3s include the opening cysteine and the closing phenylalanine or tryptophan. Clone size is shown for a subset of rows, as once, few, many or a class of expanded clone.

v_call clone_size cdr3_aa
TRBV29-1 once CSVEYREGMNTEAFF
TRBV5-1 few CASSLGGAGTGELFF
TRBV7-4 . CASRQNLQGYTEAFF
TRBV10-2 . CASSAGISNQPQHF
TRBV19 . CASSTNQQGMGTQYF
TRBV6-5 . CASSFRRMNTEAFF
TRBV6-5 . CASSYSGARGRNEQFF
TRBV5-1 . CASSPGQGRTDTQYF
TRBV13 . CASRPPGGEGTGRAWTYGYTF
TRBV5-1 once CASSILSGGAQNSPLHF
TRBV6-1 . CASSPGTGSNQPQHF
TRBV7-2 once CASSLEWGGTEAFF
TRBV7-9 few CASSLDTNQPQHF